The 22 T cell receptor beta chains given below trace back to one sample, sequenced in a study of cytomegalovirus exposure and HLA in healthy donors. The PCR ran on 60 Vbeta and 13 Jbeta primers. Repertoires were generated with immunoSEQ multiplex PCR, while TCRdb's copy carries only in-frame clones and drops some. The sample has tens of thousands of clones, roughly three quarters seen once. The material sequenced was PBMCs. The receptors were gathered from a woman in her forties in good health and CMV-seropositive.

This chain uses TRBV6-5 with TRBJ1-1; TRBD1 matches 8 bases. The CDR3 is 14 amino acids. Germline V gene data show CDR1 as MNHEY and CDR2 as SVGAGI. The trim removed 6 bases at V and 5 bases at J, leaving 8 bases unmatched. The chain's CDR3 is CASRETGGGTEAFF. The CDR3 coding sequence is TGTGCCAGCAGAGAAACAGGGGGTGGGACTGAAGCTTTCTTT.

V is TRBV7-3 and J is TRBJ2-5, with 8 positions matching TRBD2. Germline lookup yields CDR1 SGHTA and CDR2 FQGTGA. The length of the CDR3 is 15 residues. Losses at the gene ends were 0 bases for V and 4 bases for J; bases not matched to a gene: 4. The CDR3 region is CASSLTSGAPETQYF. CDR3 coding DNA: TGTGCCAGCAGCTTAACTAGCGGGGCCCCAGAGACCCAGTACTTC.

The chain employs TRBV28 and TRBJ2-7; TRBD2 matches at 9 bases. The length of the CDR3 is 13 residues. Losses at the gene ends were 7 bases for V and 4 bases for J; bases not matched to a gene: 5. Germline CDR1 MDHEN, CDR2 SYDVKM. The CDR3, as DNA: TGTGCCAGCAAGCTAGCGGGATCGTACGAGCAGTACTTC. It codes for CASKLAGSYEQYF.

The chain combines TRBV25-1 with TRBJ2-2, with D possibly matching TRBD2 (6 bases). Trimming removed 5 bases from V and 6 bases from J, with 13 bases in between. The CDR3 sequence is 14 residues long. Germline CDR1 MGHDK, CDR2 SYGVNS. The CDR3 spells CASSRTAGSGELFF. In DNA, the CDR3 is TGTGCCAGCAGTAGAACCGCGGGATCCGGGGAGCTGTTTTTT.

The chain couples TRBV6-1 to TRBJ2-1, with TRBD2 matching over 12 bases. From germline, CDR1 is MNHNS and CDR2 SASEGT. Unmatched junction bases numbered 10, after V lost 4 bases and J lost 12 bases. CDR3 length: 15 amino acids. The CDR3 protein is CASSGGLAGSKGQFF. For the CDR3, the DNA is TGTGCCAGCAGTGGCGGACTAGCGGGGTCGAAGGGGCAGTTCTTC.

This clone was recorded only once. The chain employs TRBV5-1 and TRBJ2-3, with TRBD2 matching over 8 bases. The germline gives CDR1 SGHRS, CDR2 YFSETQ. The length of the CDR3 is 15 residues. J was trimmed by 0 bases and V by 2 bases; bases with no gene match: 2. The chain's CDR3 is CASSLLAGSTDTQYF. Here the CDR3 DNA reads TGCGCCAGCAGCTTATTAGCGGGAAGCACAGATACGCAGTATTTT.

Here the CDR3 DNA reads TGTGCCAGCAGTTTGGTAGGCGCCGCTAGCGGAGATACGCAGTATTTT. Translation gives CASSLVGAASGDTQYF. The chain uses TRBV6-6 and TRBJ2-3; 7 bases map to TRBD2. CDR1 is MNHNY, CDR2 SVGAGI, per germline (reference sequence). V lost 4 bases, J lost 5 bases, and 12 bases stayed unmatched. The CDR3 contains 16 residues.

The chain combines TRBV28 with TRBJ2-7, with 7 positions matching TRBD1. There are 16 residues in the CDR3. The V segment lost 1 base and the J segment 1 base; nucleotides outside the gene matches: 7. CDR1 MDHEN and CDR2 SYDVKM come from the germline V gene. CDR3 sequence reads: CASSLYWGQQSYEQYF. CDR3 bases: TGTGCCAGCAGTTTATATTGGGGACAGCAATCCTACGAGCAGTACTTC.

The CDR3, as DNA: TGTGCCAGCATTCTAGCGGGTTGGGGGGATACGCAGTATTTT. Protein product: CASILAGWGDTQYF. The chain joins TRBV7-9 to TRBJ2-3, with 8 bases matching TRBD2. CDR3 length: 14 amino acids. After removal of 7 bases from V and 6 bases from J, the junction contained 9 bases not matched to a gene. Germline-derived CDR1 and CDR2 are SEHNR and FQNEAQ (reference sequence). The full variable domain, its missing parts supplied by reference TRBV7-9 and TRBJ2-3, is DTGVSQNPRHKITKRGQNVTFRCDPISEHNRLYWYRQTLGQGPEFLTYFQNEAQLEKSRLLSDRFSAERPKGSFSTLEIQRTEQGDSAMYLCASILAGWGDTQYFGPGTRLTVL.

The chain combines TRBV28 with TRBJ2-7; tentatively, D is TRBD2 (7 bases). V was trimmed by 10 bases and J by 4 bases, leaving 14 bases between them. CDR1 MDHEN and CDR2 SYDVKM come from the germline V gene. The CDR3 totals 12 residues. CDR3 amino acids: CAIGGREYEQYF. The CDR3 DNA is TGTGCCATCGGGGGGCGCGAGTACGAGCAGTACTTC.

CDR3 nucleotides: TGCAGCGTTGGTAGGGGGCCCGGCAATGAGCAGTTCTTC. It encodes CSVGRGPGNEQFF. V is TRBV29-1 and J is TRBJ2-1; TRBD1 matches at 7 bases. The CDR3 runs 13 residues. The trim removed 4 bases at V and 6 bases at J, leaving 6 bases unmatched. Germline values: CDR1 SQVTM, CDR2 ANQGSEA.

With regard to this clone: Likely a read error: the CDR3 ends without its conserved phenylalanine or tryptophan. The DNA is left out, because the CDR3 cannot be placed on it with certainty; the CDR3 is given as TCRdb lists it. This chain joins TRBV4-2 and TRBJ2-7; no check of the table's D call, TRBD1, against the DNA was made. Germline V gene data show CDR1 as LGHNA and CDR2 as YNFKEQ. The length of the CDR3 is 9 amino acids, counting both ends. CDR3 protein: CASSQYRGY.

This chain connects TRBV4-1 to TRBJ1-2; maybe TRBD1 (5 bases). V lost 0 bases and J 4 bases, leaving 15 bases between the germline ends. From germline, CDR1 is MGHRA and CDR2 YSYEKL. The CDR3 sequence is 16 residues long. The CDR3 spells CASSQDSGVKSYGYTF. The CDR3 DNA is TGCGCCAGCAGCCAAGATTCGGGGGTAAAAAGCTATGGCTACACCTTC.

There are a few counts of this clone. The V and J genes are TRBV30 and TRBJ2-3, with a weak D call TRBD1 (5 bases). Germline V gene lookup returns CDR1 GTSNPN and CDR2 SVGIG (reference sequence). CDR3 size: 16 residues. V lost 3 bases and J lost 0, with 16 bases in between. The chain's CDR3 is CAWSVSQGTSTDTQYF. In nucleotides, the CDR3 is TGTGCCTGGAGCGTAAGTCAGGGAACTAGCACAGATACGCAGTATTTT.

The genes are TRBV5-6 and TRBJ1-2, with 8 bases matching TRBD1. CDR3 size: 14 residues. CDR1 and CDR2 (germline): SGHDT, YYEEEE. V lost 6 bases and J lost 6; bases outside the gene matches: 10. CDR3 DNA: TGTGCCAGCAAGCCGGTGTGGACAGGGAATGGCTACACCTTC. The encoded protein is CASKPVWTGNGYTF.

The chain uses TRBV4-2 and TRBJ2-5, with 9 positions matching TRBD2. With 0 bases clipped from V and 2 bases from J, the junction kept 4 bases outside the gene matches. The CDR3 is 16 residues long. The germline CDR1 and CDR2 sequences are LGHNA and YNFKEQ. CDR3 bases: TGTGCCAGCAGCCAAGATCTAGCGGGGCAGCAAGAGACCCAGTACTTC. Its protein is CASSQDLAGQQETQYF.

This CDR3 is CASSGRTENTEAFF. The CDR3 bases are TGTGCCAGCAGTGGGCGGACAGAAAACACTGAAGCTTTCTTT. The chain is built from TRBV28 and TRBJ1-1; tentative D call: TRBD1 (6 bases). CDR1 and CDR2 from the germline V gene are MDHEN and SYDVKM. CDR3 length: 14 amino acids. The V end was cut by 5 bases, the J end by 2 bases, with 12 bases between.

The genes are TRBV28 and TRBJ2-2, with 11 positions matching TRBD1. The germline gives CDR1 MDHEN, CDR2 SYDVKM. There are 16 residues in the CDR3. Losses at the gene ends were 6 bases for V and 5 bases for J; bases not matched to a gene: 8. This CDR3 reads CASSRTGTGGTGELFF. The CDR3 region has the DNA TGTGCCAGCAGCCGAACCGGGACAGGGGGTACCGGGGAGCTGTTTTTT. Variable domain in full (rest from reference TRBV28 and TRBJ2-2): DVKVTQSSRYLVKRTGEKVFLECVQDMDHENMFWYRQDPGLGLRLIYFSYDVKMKEKGDIPEGYSVSREKKERFSLILESASTNQTSMYLCASSRTGTGGTGELFFGEGSRLTVL.

CDR3 coding DNA: TGTGCCTGGATATCGGACAGGGGGCGAAGTAACTATGGCTACACCTTC. Encoded protein: CAWISDRGRSNYGYTF. This chain connects TRBV30 to TRBJ1-2; TRBD1 agrees at 11 bases. Germline V lookup: CDR1 GTSNPN, CDR2 SVGIG (reference sequence). The CDR3 length is 16 residues. The J segment lost 1 base and the V segment lost 4 bases, leaving 8 bases of the junction unmatched.

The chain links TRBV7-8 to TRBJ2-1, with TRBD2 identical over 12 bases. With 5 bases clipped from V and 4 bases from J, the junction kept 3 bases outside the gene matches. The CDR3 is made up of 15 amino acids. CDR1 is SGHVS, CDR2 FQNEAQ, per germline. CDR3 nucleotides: TGTGCCAGCAGCCAACTAGCGGGGGGATACAATGAGCAGTTCTTC. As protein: CASSQLAGGYNEQFF. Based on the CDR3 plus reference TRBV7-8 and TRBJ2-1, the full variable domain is GAGVSQSPRYKVAKRGQDVALRCDPISGHVSLFWYQQALGQGPEFLTYFQNEAQLDKSGLPSDRFFAERPEGSVSTLKIQRTQQEDSAVYLCASSQLAGGYNEQFFGPGTRLTVL.

The CDR3 region is CASSETGTNYGYTF. Here the CDR3 DNA reads TGTGCCAGCAGCGAGACAGGGACTAACTATGGCTACACCTTC. V usage is TRBV5-6 and J usage is TRBJ1-2, with TRBD1 matching over 7 bases. From germline, CDR1 is SGHDT and CDR2 YYEEEE. V lost 4 bases to trimming and J lost 0 bases; unmatched junction nucleotides: 3. CDR3 length: 14 amino acids. The whole variable domain, filled in from reference TRBV5-6 and TRBJ1-2, reads DAGVTQSPTHLIKTRGQQVTLRCSPKSGHDTVSWYQQALGQGPQFIFQYYEEEERQRGNFPDRFSGHQFPNYSSELNVNALLLGDSALYLCASSETGTNYGYTFGSGTRLTVV.

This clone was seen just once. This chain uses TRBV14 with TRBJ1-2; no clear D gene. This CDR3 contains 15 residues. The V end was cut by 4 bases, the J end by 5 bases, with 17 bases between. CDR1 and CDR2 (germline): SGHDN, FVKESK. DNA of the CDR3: TGTGCCAGCAGCCGAACCGGGAGGCCTGGTTATGGCTACACCTTC. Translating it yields CASSRTGRPGYGYTF.